This entry lists 14 T cell receptor beta chains sequenced from one sample in a study of T cell changes during pregnancy in multiple sclerosis. Only in-frame clones appear in the TCRdb table, and some are missing; sequencing was by immunoSEQ multiplex PCR. This sample yields tens of thousands of clones, of which almost 95% are seen a single time; around 1% belongs to the top ten. The sequencing here drew on peripheral blood, taken after pregnancy. The receptor set was obtained from a female donor with multiple sclerosis, enrolled in a pregnancy study.

This clone was picked up one time. The CDR3 loop is CASSSGQGYYGYTF. CDR3 nucleotides: TGTGCCAGTAGTTCTGGACAGGGGTATTATGGCTACACCTTC. V is TRBV19 and J is TRBJ1-2; TRBD1 agrees at 9 bases. Trimming cost V 5 bases and J 5 bases; bases outside gene matches: 6. The CDR3 is 14 amino acids. Germline CDR1 is LNHDA and CDR2 is SQIVND (reference sequence).

This chain links TRBV11-3 with TRBJ2-5, with TRBD1 as a possible D gene (7 bases). V was clipped by 4 bases and J by 1 base, with 10 bases between them. The CDR3 extends over 14 amino acids. Germline V CDR1 and CDR2: SGHNT, YENEEA. CDR3 protein: CASSSEGAQETQYF. The CDR3 DNA follows: TGTGCCAGCAGCTCGGAGGGGGCCCAAGAGACCCAGTACTTC.

The genes are TRBV9 and TRBJ2-5; 7 nucleotides agree with TRBD2. CDR1 and CDR2 from the germline V gene are SGDLS and YYNGEE. The CDR3 consists of 18 residues. The V segment lost 0 bases and the J segment 0 bases; nucleotides outside the gene matches: 11. As DNA, the CDR3 is TGTGCCAGCAGCGTAGCTACCGGACTAGTGAAGAACCAAGAGACCCAGTACTTC. Amino acids: CASSVATGLVKNQETQYF.

V usage is TRBV23-1 and J usage is TRBJ1-2, with TRBD1 matching 8 bases. TRBV23-1 is labeled an ORF, and its function is uncertain. The CDR3 is 14 amino acids. V trimming: 7 bases; J trimming: 2 bases; junction bases outside the gene matches: 6. CDR3 loop: CASTTGEANYGYTF. CDR3 in DNA: TGCGCCAGCACGACAGGGGAGGCAAACTATGGCTACACCTTC.

The CDR3 DNA reads TGTGCCAGCAGCTTAATGCGGGGGGTTGCTGAGCAGTTCTTC. This sequence encodes CASSLMRGVAEQFF. The chain combines TRBV7-3 with TRBJ2-1, with TRBD2 identical over 8 bases. Trimming at V came to 1 base and at J to 9 bases, leaving 5 bases not matched to a gene. Germline V gene lookup returns CDR1 SGHTA and CDR2 FQGTGA. The CDR3 extends over 14 amino acids.

This sequence joins TRBV2 and TRBJ1-4; D not certain. CDR1 SNHLY and CDR2 FYNNEI come from the germline V gene. V shed 6 bases and J shed 2 bases, with 10 bases lying between them. This CDR3 is built from 14 residues. The CDR3 nucleotides read TGTGCCAGCAGGGCGGGCTTCACTAATGAAAAACTGTTTTTT. Protein sequence: CASRAGFTNEKLFF.

The chain has TRBV10-3 and TRBJ2-7, with a tentative D call TRBD2 (5 bases). The CDR3 consists of 11 residues. Germline V lookup: CDR1 ENHRY, CDR2 SYGVKD. The V end was cut by 11 bases, the J end by 7 bases, with 15 bases between. The CDR3 is CASRGPREQYF. In DNA form, the CDR3 reads TGTGCCTCCAGAGGGCCTCGGGAGCAGTACTTC.

On this clone itself: This CDR3 is also generated by other DNA sequences in the sample. This chain links TRBV29-1 with TRBJ1-1; 9 positions match TRBD1. With V trimmed by 2 bases and J by 4 bases, 2 bases remained unmatched. Germline V gives CDR1 SQVTM, CDR2 ANQGSEA. The CDR3 runs to 13 residues. The CDR3 protein is CSVEKGQGTEAFF. CDR3 bases: TGCAGCGTTGAAAAGGGACAGGGCACTGAAGCTTTCTTT.

This chain links TRBV18 with TRBJ1-1; D possibly corresponds to TRBD1 (6 bases). Trimming removed 3 bases at V and 0 bases at J, with 14 bases between. The CDR3 loop spans 16 amino acids. Germline CDR1 is KGHSH and CDR2 is LQKENI. The CDR3 nucleotides are TGTGCCAGCTCACCTAAGGCTCGGACAGTGAACACTGAAGCTTTCTTT. It yields the protein CASSPKARTVNTEAFF.

The rearrangement joins TRBV29-1 to TRBJ1-4; 7 bases line up with TRBD1. The germline V gene encodes CDR1 SQVTM and CDR2 ANQGSEA. V trimming: 4 bases; J trimming: 10 bases; junction bases outside the gene matches: 9. This CDR3 is 13 amino acids long. CDR3 nucleotide sequence: TGCAGCGTTGTAGTAGGGGGCGCGGGAAAACTGTTTTTT. It codes for CSVVVGGAGKLFF.

This clone has a single count. V usage is TRBV16 and J usage is TRBJ2-7; maybe TRBD1 (5 bases). Trimming stripped 0 bases from V and 4 bases from J, with 10 bases between. Germline V gene lookup returns CDR1 KGHSY and CDR2 FQNENV. This CDR3 is built from 14 residues. The CDR3 DNA reads TGTGCCAGCAGCCAATCTGCAGGGTCGTACGAGCAGTACTTC. As protein: CASSQSAGSYEQYF.

The chain carries TRBV25-1 and TRBJ2-7, with D tentatively TRBD2 (6 bases). V was pared by 8 bases and J by 1 base, with 12 bases between. This CDR3 has 13 amino acids. Germline CDR1 MGHDK, CDR2 SYGVNS. The CDR3 loop reads CASRGLRSYEQYF. The CDR3 coding sequence is TGTGCCAGCCGGGGACTCAGGTCCTACGAGCAGTACTTC.

This clone appeared a single time. The J gene is TRBJ1-2, the V gene TRBV7-9, with TRBD1 matching 8 bases. The ends lost 4 bases at V and 6 bases at J; junction bases unmatched: 13. CDR1 is SEHNR, CDR2 FQNEAQ, per germline (reference sequence). CDR3 length equals 16 residues. DNA for the CDR3: TGTGCCAGCAGCTCGACCCGGACAGGGAAGGACGATGGCTACACCTTC. Translated, it gives CASSSTRTGKDDGYTF.

This rearrangement joins TRBV6-1 to TRBJ2-7; 7 bases align to TRBD2. Trimming took 1 base from V and 3 from J; bases not matched to a gene: 3. Germline loops: CDR1 MNHNS, CDR2 SASEGT. The length of the CDR3 is 14 residues. The CDR3 DNA reads as TGTGCCAGCAGTGAAGGGGGGGGGAGCTACGAGCAGTACTTC. This encodes CASSEGGGSYEQYF.